The entry below describes one T cell receptor beta chain. Assay used: immunoSEQ multiplex PCR; TCRdb lists only in-frame clones, some missing. The data contain about 2 million clones, around 96% of them seen just once; the ten biggest clones take up more than 0.95%. Germline CDR1 is LNHNV and CDR2 is YYDKDF (reference sequence). CDR3 length: 12 residues. The V end lost 6 bases, the J end lost 8 bases, and 13 bases lay between the germline ends. The sample originates from a study of shared clonotypes between healthy human individuals. Naive CD8 cells comprised CD45RO-negative, CCR7-positively selected cells, excluding terminally differentiated effector memory CD45RA+ cells.

This receptor was obtained from a man aged 18 to 29 in good health. J is TRBJ1-2 and V is TRBV15; maybe TRBD1 (6 bases). The sequenced material came from naive CD8+ T cells sorted from blood. The CDR3 DNA is TGTGCCACCAGAGGGGGGGCTGGAGGCTACACCTTC. Amino acids: CATRGGAGGYTF.